Listed below are T cell receptor beta chains from one sample, sequenced in a study of PD-1 blockade in classical Hodgkin lymphoma. Produced via immunoSEQ multiplex PCR; TCRdb's table is partial and in-frame only. The sample carries 20,000 to 25,000 clones, roughly four fifths recorded once. This specimen was peripheral blood mononuclear cells (PBMCs), taken before the fourth cycle of nivolumab. The receptors come from a human donor with classical Hodgkin lymphoma. Each CDR3 is given with its conserved first and last residue. D genes are given only for firm matches. Size tells how often a clone was seen (once, few, many) or the class of an expanded clone, and some rows leave it out.

>TRBV7-9|once|TRBD2|TRBJ2-7|14
CASSWTSGGNEQYF
TGTGCCAGCAGCTGGACTAGCGGGGGGAACGAGCAGTACTTC
>TRBV18|-|-|TRBJ2-7|15
CASSPLPRATYEQYF
TGTGCCAGCTCACCCCTGCCCAGGGCGACCTACGAGCAGTACTTC
>TRBV2|-|TRBD1|TRBJ2-4|15
CASTRDSLAKNIQYF
TGTGCCAGCACGAGGGACAGCTTAGCCAAAAACATTCAGTACTTC
>TRBV7-9|-|-|TRBJ1-4|14
CASSSRQINEKLFF
TGTGCCAGCAGCTCCCGACAGATAAATGAAAAACTGTTTTTT
>TRBV5-4|-|-|TRBJ2-2|12
CASSLRDQELFF
TGTGCCAGCAGCTTGAGGGACCAAGAGCTGTTTTTT
>TRBV6-6|-|TRBD1|TRBJ1-4|14
CASSSGGSNEKLFF
TGTGCCAGCAGTTCAGGGGGCTCCAATGAAAAACTGTTTTTT
>TRBV5-1|-|-|TRBJ1-5|15
CASSYTTGSNQPQHF
TGCGCCAGCAGCTACACGACAGGAAGCAATCAGCCCCAGCATTTT
>TRBV18|-|-|TRBJ1-2|12
CASHGGSYGYTF
TGTGCCAGCCACGGGGGATCCTATGGCTACACCTTC
>TRBV2|-|-|TRBJ2-3|10
CASGADTQYF
TGTGCCAGCGGGGCAGATACGCAGTATTTT
>TRBV30|-|TRBD1|TRBJ2-4|17
CACYPGQGATERNIQYF
TGTGCCTGCTACCCGGGACAGGGGGCCACAGAGCGAAACATTCAGTACTTC
>TRBV14|-|TRBD1|TRBJ2-1|16
CASSQGVRGLKNEQFF
TGTGCCAGCAGCCAAGGAGTCAGGGGGTTAAAAAATGAGCAGTTCTTC
>TRBV5-1|-|-|TRBJ1-2|11
CASSDSYGYTF
TGCGCCAGCAGTGACAGTTATGGCTACACCTTC
>TRBV2|-|TRBD1|TRBJ2-2|16
CASSVQGVPNTGELFF
TGTGCCAGCAGCGTACAGGGGGTCCCGAACACCGGGGAGCTGTTTTTT
>TRBV5-7|-|-|TRBJ2-5|15
CASSLVGPIQETQYF
TGTGCCAGCAGCTTGGTCGGGCCAATCCAAGAGACCCAGTACTTC
>TRBV6-1|-|TRBD1|TRBJ1-1|14
CASNDRGENTEAFF
TGTGCCAGCAATGACAGGGGCGAGAACACTGAAGCTTTCTTT
>TRBV28|-|-|TRBJ2-2|16
CASSFQGPARPGELFF
TGTGCCAGCAGTTTTCAAGGGCCCGCACGGCCCGGGGAGCTGTTTTTT
>TRBV9|-|-|TRBJ2-4|16
CASSFGVGGQENIQYF
TGTGCCAGCAGCTTCGGGGTTGGGGGGCAGGAAAACATTCAGTACTTC
>TRBV19|-|-|TRBJ2-3|16
CASSIDTGGSTDTQYF
TGTGCCAGTAGTATAGATACTGGGGGGTCCACAGATACGCAGTATTTT
>TRBV7-8|-|-|TRBJ1-2|12
CASSLYSGGYTF
TGTGCCAGCAGCTTATACTCGGGTGGCTACACCTTC
>TRBV6-5|-|-|TRBJ2-3|13
CASRSNREDTQYF
TGTGCCAGCAGGTCCAACAGGGAAGATACGCAGTATTTT
>TRBV11-2|-|-|TRBJ2-2|14
CASSFLSNTGELFF
TGTGCCAGCAGCTTTTTGTCGAACACCGGGGAGCTGTTTTTT
>TRBV28|-|-|TRBJ1-1|13
CASKNTGNTEAFF
TGTGCCAGCAAAAACACGGGGAACACTGAAGCTTTCTTT
>TRBV27|-|-|TRBJ2-7|14
CASSRTRTSYEQYF
TGTGCCAGCAGTAGGACACGTACCTCCTACGAGCAGTACTTC
>TRBV5-1|once|TRBD1|TRBJ1-2|14
CASSLAGTGEGYTF
TGCGCCAGCAGCTTGGCGGGGACAGGGGAAGGCTACACCTTC
>TRBV5-1|-|TRBD2|TRBJ2-3|15
CASSLDSGEGDTQYF
TGCGCCAGCAGCTTGGATAGCGGGGAAGGAGATACGCAGTATTTT
>TRBV28|-|TRBD2|TRBJ2-3|15
CASSLGGGRSDTQYF
TGTGCCAGCAGTTTAGGGGGCGGGAGGTCAGATACGCAGTATTTT
>TRBV11-2|-|-|TRBJ2-3|12
CASSLDKNTQYF
TGTGCCAGCAGCTTAGATAAAAATACGCAGTATTTT
>TRBV13|-|TRBD1|TRBJ2-7|14
CASSPWDRGLEQYF
TGTGCCAGCAGCCCCTGGGACAGGGGGCTTGAGCAGTACTTC
>TRBV4-1|-|TRBD2|TRBJ2-1|17
CASSHEAGLVTYNEQFF
TGCGCCAGCAGCCACGAAGCGGGACTAGTGACATACAATGAGCAGTTCTTC
>TRBV15|few|-|TRBJ2-7|15
CATSRAETQTYEQYF
TGTGCCACCAGCAGAGCGGAGACCCAGACCTACGAGCAGTACTTC
>TRBV7-9|large|-|TRBJ2-1|15
CASSSPGKAGNEQFF
TGTGCCAGCAGCTCCCCCGGGAAGGCGGGGAATGAGCAGTTCTTC
>TRBV5-6|-|-|TRBJ1-2|15
CASSSIAQDNYGYTF
TGTGCCAGCAGCTCGATAGCGCAGGATAACTATGGCTACACCTTC
>TRBV6-1|-|-|TRBJ2-7|13
CASSAGTGYEQYF
TGTGCCAGCAGTGCGGGGACTGGGTACGAGCAGTACTTC
>TRBV5-1|-|-|TRBJ1-1|15
CASSLAGGLNTEAFF
TGCGCCAGCAGCTTGGCAGGAGGGCTTAACACTGAAGCTTTCTTT
>TRBV5-6|-|-|TRBJ1-6|15
CASSLGPEGLVSLHF
TGTGCCAGCAGCTTGGGGCCTGAGGGGTTAGTATCCCTCCACTTT
>TRBV10-3|-|-|TRBJ2-3|15
CAISDGQSGTDTQYF
TGTGCCATCAGCGACGGACAAAGTGGCACAGATACGCAGTATTTT
>TRBV29-1|few|TRBD1|TRBJ1-1|10
CSGGQGGTFF
TGCAGCGGTGGACAGGGTGGTACTTTCTTT
>TRBV6-6|-|-|TRBJ1-1|13
CASSYAKNTEAFF
TGTGCCAGCAGTTACGCTAAGAACACTGAAGCTTTCTTT
>TRBV9|-|-|TRBJ2-3|16
CASSAQRDKRTDTQYF
TGTGCCAGCAGCGCACAACGGGACAAACGCACAGATACGCAGTATTTT
>TRBV18|once|TRBD1|TRBJ1-1|17
CASSPISLQGGSTEAFF
TGTGCCAGCTCACCCATTTCCTTGCAGGGGGGGAGCACTGAAGCTTTCTTT
>TRBV6-1|-|TRBD1|TRBJ1-1|15
CASSPRTGQNTEAFF
TGTGCCAGCAGCCCCCGGACAGGGCAGAACACTGAAGCTTTCTTT
>TRBV19|-|-|TRBJ2-4|17
CASSKTGKGVAKNIQYF
TGTGCCAGTAGTAAAACAGGGAAGGGGGTAGCCAAAAACATTCAGTACTTC
>TRBV7-8|-|-|TRBJ2-7|15
CASSLAGQAPYEQYF
TGTGCCAGCAGCTTAGCCGGGCAGGCCCCCTACGAGCAGTACTTC
>TRBV2|-|-|TRBJ1-5|14
CASSERAVNQPQHF
TGTGCCAGCAGTGAAAGGGCAGTGAATCAGCCCCAGCATTTT
>TRBV15|once|TRBD1|TRBJ1-3|15
CATSGTGGIGNTIYF
TGTGCCACCAGCGGGACAGGGGGAATTGGAAACACCATATATTTT
>TRBV18|-|TRBD1|TRBJ2-7|17
CASSPRARDSLTYEQYF
TGTGCCAGCTCACCACGGGCGAGGGACAGCCTAACCTACGAGCAGTACTTC
>TRBV4-1|-|-|TRBJ2-2|17
CASSQDIRVANTGELFF
TGCGCCAGCAGCCAAGATATCCGGGTAGCGAACACCGGGGAGCTGTTTTTT
>TRBV5-4|few|-|TRBJ1-1|14
CASSPEPLNTEAFF
TGTGCCAGCAGCCCAGAACCGTTGAACACTGAAGCTTTCTTT
>TRBV18|-|TRBD2|TRBJ2-3|21
CASSRAKFGDVAGDLTDTQYF
TGTGCCAGCTCACGGGCTAAGTTCGGGGACGTAGCGGGAGATTTAACAGATACGCAGTATTTT
>TRBV25-1|-|TRBD1|TRBJ1-1|15
CASSDLTGMGTEAFF
TGTGCCAGCAGTGATTTGACAGGGATGGGCACTGAAGCTTTCTTT
>TRBV28|-|-|TRBJ2-2|14
CASKLAQGSGELFF
TGTGCCAGCAAGTTGGCCCAGGGATCCGGGGAGCTGTTTTTT
>TRBV2|-|-|TRBJ1-3|12
CASRGSGDTIYF
TGTGCCAGCAGGGGGTCAGGGGACACCATATATTTT
>TRBV6-1|once|TRBD1|TRBJ1-1|17
CASSDQTVQGAYAEAFF
TGTGCCAGCAGTGACCAAACCGTACAGGGGGCGTATGCTGAAGCTTTCTTT
>TRBV19|-|-|TRBJ1-5|16
CATDYGSGTGNQPQHF
TGTGCCACCGATTACGGATCCGGGACTGGGAATCAGCCCCAGCATTTT
>TRBV18|-|-|TRBJ1-1|12
CASSPSGTEAFF
TGTGCCAGCTCACCGTCCGGGACTGAAGCTTTCTTT
>TRBV7-2|-|-|TRBJ2-1|15
CASSLMRDPFDEQFF
TGTGCCAGCAGCTTAATGCGGGATCCATTCGATGAGCAGTTCTTC